This note documents a single T cell receptor beta chain sequence. With 2 bases clipped from V and 7 bases from J, the junction kept 8 bases outside the gene matches. This CDR3 has 16 amino acids. The germline V gene encodes CDR1 SNHLY and CDR2 FYNNEI. These data are taken from a study of blood T cell repertoires in COVID-19. The repertoire was sequenced with immunoSEQ multiplex PCR; TCRdb's copy has only in-frame clones and lacks some. The sample lists some 75,000 clones; more than 60% were seen once. Sample: peripheral blood. The clonotype was recovered from a woman older than 75 with active or convalescent COVID-19. This sequence joins TRBV2 and TRBJ2-1; the match to TRBD2 covers 10 bases. In DNA form, the CDR3 reads TGTGCCAGCAGTGAACCAGCGGGGGGGCCCATGAATGAGCAGTTCTTC. The encoded protein is CASSEPAGGPMNEQFF.